What follows are 22 T cell receptor beta chains derived from one specimen sequenced in a study of blood T cell repertoires in COVID-19 (dated by TCRdb to the early 2020s). Libraries were constructed by the immunoSEQ multiplex PCR assay. TCRdb limited this immuneACCESS table to in-frame rearrangements with V and J called. A share of clones is missing; checked studies link under half to unresolved V genes, and the rest is unexplained. Recorded for this sample are about 85,000 clones; 90% of them occurred a single time. The biggest ten clones account for 4.3% of the sample. Material: peripheral blood. The receptor source for this set is a woman over 75 with active or convalescent COVID-19.

The rearrangement uses TRBV10-3 and TRBJ1-1, with 7 bases matching TRBD1. V dropped 4 bases and J dropped 3; count of bases not matched to a gene: 5. CDR1 and CDR2 (germline): ENHRY, SYGVKD. The CDR3 has 14 residues. As DNA, the CDR3 is TGTGCCATCAGTGTGACAGGGTCGGACACTGAAGCTTTCTTT. The encoded protein is CAISVTGSDTEAFF.

CDR3 bases: TGTGCCAGCAGCCAAGATTTCTGGGGGGGTAGGGTCTCGGCGAACACTGAAGCTTTCTTT. This gives the protein CASSQDFWGGRVSANTEAFF. The rearrangement joins TRBV14 to TRBJ1-1, with D tentatively TRBD1 (5 bases). Trimming took 0 bases from V and 1 from J, leaving 24 bases between them. The V gene's germline CDR1 is SGHDN and CDR2 FVKESK. The CDR3 extends over 20 amino acids.

The chain recombines TRBV9 with TRBJ2-7; TRBD2 is a possible D gene (6 bases). V dropped 2 bases and J dropped 5 bases, with 14 bases sitting between them. From germline, CDR1 is SGDLS and CDR2 YYNGEE. This CDR3 region has 14 residues. This CDR3 is CASSVDLSGHEQYF. The CDR3, as DNA: TGTGCCAGCAGCGTCGACCTGAGCGGGCACGAGCAGTACTTC.

The genes are TRBV6-5 and TRBJ2-7, with TRBD1 identical over 10 bases. The CDR3 is made up of 15 amino acids. Unmatched junction bases numbered 8, after V lost 6 bases and J lost 3 bases. Germline values: CDR1 MNHEY, CDR2 SVGAGI. CDR3 amino acids: CASSTSGTGVYEQYF. CDR3 nucleotides: TGTGCCAGCAGCACGTCCGGGACAGGGGTCTACGAGCAGTACTTC.

The rearrangement joins TRBV30 to TRBJ1-1; 7 positions match TRBD1. Germline V gives CDR1 GTSNPN, CDR2 SVGIG (reference sequence). The V segment lost 2 bases and the J segment 0 bases; nucleotides outside the gene matches: 3. The CDR3 covers 14 residues. In DNA form, the CDR3 reads TGTGCCTGGAGTCCTGGGACAGTGAACACTGAAGCTTTCTTT. It codes for CAWSPGTVNTEAFF.

The CDR3 DNA is TGTGCCAGCAGCCCAGGACAGGGAACGCGGTACTTC. Translating it yields CASSPGQGTRYF. This chain joins TRBV28 and TRBJ2-7; TRBD1 aligns across 8 bases. Germline values: CDR1 MDHEN, CDR2 SYDVKM. This CDR3 is 12 amino acids long. J was trimmed by 12 bases and V by 6 bases; bases with no gene match: 10. Looking up the rest from reference TRBV28 and TRBJ2-7 gives the full variable domain: DVKVTQSSRYLVKRTGEKVFLECVQDMDHENMFWYRQDPGLGLRLIYFSYDVKMKEKGDIPEGYSVSREKKERFSLILESASTNQTSMYLCASSPGQGTRYFGPGTRLTVT.

The gene calls are TRBV18 and TRBJ2-7, with D tentatively TRBD1 (6 bases). The CDR3 spans 12 residues. Trimming took off 3 bases at V and 5 bases at J, with 8 bases between the two ends. Germline loops: CDR1 KGHSH, CDR2 LQKENI. The CDR3 nucleotides read TGTGCCAGCTCACCTGCAGGGGACGAGCAGTACTTC. Translation: CASSPAGDEQYF.

This chain uses TRBV6-5 with TRBJ2-6; TRBD2 might be the D (6 bases). The CDR3 runs to 15 residues. V was trimmed by 6 bases and J by 2 bases, leaving 11 bases between them. In germline, CDR1 is MNHEY, CDR2 SVGAGI. CDR3: CASRRGSAGANVLTF. CDR3 in DNA: TGTGCCAGCAGACGGGGGTCGGCTGGGGCCAACGTCCTGACTTTC.

J is TRBJ1-6 and V is TRBV7-2; perhaps TRBD1 as D (6 bases). Germline CDR1 is SGHTA and CDR2 is FQGNSA. The CDR3 runs 15 residues. Trimming cost V 7 bases and J 10 bases, with 20 bases left between them. Here the CDR3 DNA reads TGTGCCAGCACCCTACAGGGCCCGGAGGAGTCACCCCTCCACTTT. Its translation: CASTLQGPEESPLHF.

V and J are TRBV4-2 and TRBJ1-2; 7 bases map to TRBD1. V trimming: 4 bases; J trimming: 4 bases; junction bases outside the gene matches: 9. The CDR3 is 15 residues long. Germline CDR1 is LGHNA and CDR2 is YNFKEQ. CDR3 DNA: TGTGCCAGCAGCCCCGGACAGGTCTCAGGCTATGGCTACACCTTC. The encoded protein is CASSPGQVSGYGYTF.

The chain has TRBV4-1 and TRBJ2-5, with a tentative D call TRBD2 (6 bases). V lost 1 base and J lost 5, with 8 bases in between. There are 13 residues in the CDR3. Germline V lookup: CDR1 MGHRA, CDR2 YSYEKL. In DNA form, the CDR3 reads TGCGCCAGCAGCCAAGCTCGGGGGGAGACCCAGTACTTC. Protein product: CASSQARGETQYF.

This clone appeared a single time. The genes are TRBV29-1 and TRBJ1-1; TRBD1 aligns across 11 bases. Trimming cost V 7 bases and J 0 bases; bases outside gene matches: 7. The CDR3 totals 15 residues. In germline, CDR1 is SQVTM, CDR2 ANQGSEA. In DNA form, the CDR3 reads TGCAGCGCTGGCGGGACAGGGGGTTTGAACACTGAAGCTTTCTTT. It encodes CSAGGTGGLNTEAFF.

V gene TRBV5-6 combines with J gene TRBJ2-3; TRBD1 matches at 9 bases. With 0 bases clipped from V and 6 bases from J, the junction kept 5 bases outside the gene matches. The CDR3 is made up of 15 amino acids. From germline, CDR1 is SGHDT and CDR2 YYEEEE. Here the CDR3 reads CASSLDRGPGDTQYF. The CDR3 coding sequence is TGTGCCAGCAGCTTGGACAGGGGGCCAGGGGATACGCAGTATTTT.

The chain is built from TRBV5-1 and TRBJ1-5, with D possibly being TRBD1 (5 bases). V was trimmed by 0 bases and J by 4 bases, leaving 5 bases between them. The CDR3 has 13 residues. Germline V CDR1 and CDR2: SGHRS, YFSETQ. CDR3 sequence (DNA): TGCGCCAGCAGCTTGGGACAGAATCAGCCCCAGCATTTT. Protein product: CASSLGQNQPQHF. Variable domain in full (rest from reference TRBV5-1 and TRBJ1-5): KAGVTQTPRYLIKTRGQQVTLSCSPISGHRSVSWYQQTPGQGLQFLFEYFSETQRNKGNFPGRFSGRQFSNSRSEMNVSTLELGDSALYLCASSLGQNQPQHFGDGTRLSIL.

The chain links TRBV10-3 to TRBJ1-1, with a tentative D call TRBD1 (6 bases). Deletions cut 2 bases from V and 9 bases from J, with 16 bases between. CDR1 and CDR2 from the germline V gene are ENHRY and SYGVKD. The CDR3 consists of 14 residues. The CDR3 bases are TGTGCCATCAGTGAGGGTGGGGGCGTAGATCAAGCTTTCTTT. This translates into CAISEGGGVDQAFF.

The rearrangement joins TRBV18 to TRBJ2-7, with 7 bases that match TRBD1. The trim removed 3 bases at V and 5 bases at J, leaving 10 bases unmatched. Germline assignment: CDR1 KGHSH and CDR2 LQKENI. The CDR3 extends over 15 amino acids. CDR3 nucleotides: TGTGCCAGCTCACCTCCGGGACAGTCTAGGGACGAGCAGTACTTC. Translating gives CASSPPGQSRDEQYF.

The chain uses TRBV27 and TRBJ2-2; the match to TRBD2 covers 14 bases. CDR1 MNHEY and CDR2 SMNVEV come from the germline V gene (reference sequence). V trimming: 5 bases; J trimming: 6 bases; junction bases outside the gene matches: 8. This CDR3 contains 17 residues. CDR3 nucleotides: TGTGCCAGCAGTCCTTTCGGACTAGCGGGAGGTGCCGGGGAGCTGTTTTTT. Protein product: CASSPFGLAGGAGELFF.

This chain connects TRBV11-3 to TRBJ1-6, with D maybe TRBD1 (6 bases). Trimming removed 11 bases from V and 8 bases from J, with 25 bases in between. Looked up from germline, CDR1 is SGHNT and CDR2 is YENEEA. The CDR3 runs to 16 residues. For the CDR3, the DNA is TGTGCCCCATCCGGACCGAAGCAGGGGACGGATTCACCCCTCCACTTT. Translating gives CAPSGPKQGTDSPLHF.

The chain combines TRBV14 with TRBJ2-7, with 9 bases matching TRBD1. Germline CDR1 reads SGHDN; CDR2 reads FVKESK. The CDR3 has 15 residues. V lost 3 bases to trimming and J lost 5 bases; unmatched junction nucleotides: 8. The DNA for the CDR3 is TGTGCCAGCAGCCAGGGAGGACAGGGGAAAAACGAGCAGTACTTC. This encodes CASSQGGQGKNEQYF.

V gene TRBV3-1 (or the pseudogene TRBV3-2) combines with J gene TRBJ2-5; TRBD2 aligns across 8 bases. Unmatched junction bases numbered 8, after V lost 6 bases and J lost 5 bases. CDR1 and CDR2 from the germline V gene are LGHDT and YNNKEL (reference sequence). The CDR3 covers 14 residues. The chain's CDR3 is CASRLAEVGETQYF. CDR3 in DNA: TGTGCCAGCAGACTAGCGGAGGTCGGGGAGACCCAGTACTTC.

This chain uses TRBV7-2 with TRBJ1-6; D is possibly TRBD1 (6 bases). Germline V gene lookup returns CDR1 SGHTA and CDR2 FQGNSA. This CDR3 contains 14 residues. V was cut by 4 bases and J by 8 bases, with 12 bases left in between. DNA for the CDR3: TGTGCCAGCAGCTCTGGACAGTTCTATTCACCCCTCCACTTT. As protein: CASSSGQFYSPLHF.

A single count supports this clone. The chain couples TRBV28 to TRBJ2-2; D unclear. V was cut by 7 bases and J by 4 bases, with 13 bases left in between. Germline V gene data show CDR1 as MDHEN and CDR2 as SYDVKM. This CDR3 is built from 14 residues. CDR3 coding DNA: TGTGCCAGCAAGGAGAGGTATAGCACCGGGGAGCTGTTTTTT. Amino acid sequence: CASKERYSTGELFF. The full variable domain, with the rest looked up from reference TRBV28 and TRBJ2-2, is DVKVTQSSRYLVKRTGEKVFLECVQDMDHENMFWYRQDPGLGLRLIYFSYDVKMKEKGDIPEGYSVSREKKERFSLILESASTNQTSMYLCASKERYSTGELFFGEGSRLTVL.